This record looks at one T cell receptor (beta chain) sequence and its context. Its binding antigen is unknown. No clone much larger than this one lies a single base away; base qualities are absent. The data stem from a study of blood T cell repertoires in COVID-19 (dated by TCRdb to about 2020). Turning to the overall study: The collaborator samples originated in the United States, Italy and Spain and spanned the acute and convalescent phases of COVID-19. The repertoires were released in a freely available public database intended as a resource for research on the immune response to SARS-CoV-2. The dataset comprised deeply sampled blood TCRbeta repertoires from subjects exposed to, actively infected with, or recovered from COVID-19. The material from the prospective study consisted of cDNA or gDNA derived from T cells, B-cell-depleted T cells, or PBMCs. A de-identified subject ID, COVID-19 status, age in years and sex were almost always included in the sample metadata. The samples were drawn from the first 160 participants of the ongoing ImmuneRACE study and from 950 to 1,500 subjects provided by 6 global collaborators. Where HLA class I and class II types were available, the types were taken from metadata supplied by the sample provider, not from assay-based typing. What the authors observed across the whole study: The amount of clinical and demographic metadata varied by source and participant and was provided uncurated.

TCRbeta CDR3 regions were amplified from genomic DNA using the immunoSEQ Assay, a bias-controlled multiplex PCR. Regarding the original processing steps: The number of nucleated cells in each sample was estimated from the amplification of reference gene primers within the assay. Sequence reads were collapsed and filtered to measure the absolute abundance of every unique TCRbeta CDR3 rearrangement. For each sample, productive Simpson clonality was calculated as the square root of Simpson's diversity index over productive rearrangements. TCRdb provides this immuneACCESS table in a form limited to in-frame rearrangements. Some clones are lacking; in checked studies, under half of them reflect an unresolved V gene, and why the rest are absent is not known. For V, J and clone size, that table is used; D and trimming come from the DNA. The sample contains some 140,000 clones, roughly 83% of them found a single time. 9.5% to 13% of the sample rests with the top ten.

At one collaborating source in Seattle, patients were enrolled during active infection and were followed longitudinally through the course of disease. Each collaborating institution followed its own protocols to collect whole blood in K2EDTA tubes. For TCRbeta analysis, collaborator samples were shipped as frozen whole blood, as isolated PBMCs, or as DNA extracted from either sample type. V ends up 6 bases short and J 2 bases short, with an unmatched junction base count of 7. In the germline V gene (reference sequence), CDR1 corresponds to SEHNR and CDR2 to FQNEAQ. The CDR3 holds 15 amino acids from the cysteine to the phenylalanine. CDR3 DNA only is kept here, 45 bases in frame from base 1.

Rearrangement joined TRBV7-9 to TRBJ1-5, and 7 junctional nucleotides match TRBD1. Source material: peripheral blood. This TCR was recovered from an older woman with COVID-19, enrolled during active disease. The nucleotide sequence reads TGTGCCAGCAGTCTCACAGGGGTGGGCAATCAGCCCCAGCATTTT. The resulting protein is CASSLTGVGNQPQHF.